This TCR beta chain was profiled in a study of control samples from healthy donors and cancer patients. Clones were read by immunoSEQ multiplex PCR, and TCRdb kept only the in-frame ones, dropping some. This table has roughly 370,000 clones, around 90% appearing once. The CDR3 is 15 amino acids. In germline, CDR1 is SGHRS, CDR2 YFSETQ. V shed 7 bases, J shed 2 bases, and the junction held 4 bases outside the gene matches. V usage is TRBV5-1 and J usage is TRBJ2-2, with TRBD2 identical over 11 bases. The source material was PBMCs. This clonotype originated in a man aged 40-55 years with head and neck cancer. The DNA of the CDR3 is TGCGCCAGCGTCGGACTAGCGGGTAACACCGGGGAGCTGTTTTTT. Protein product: CASVGLAGNTGELFF.